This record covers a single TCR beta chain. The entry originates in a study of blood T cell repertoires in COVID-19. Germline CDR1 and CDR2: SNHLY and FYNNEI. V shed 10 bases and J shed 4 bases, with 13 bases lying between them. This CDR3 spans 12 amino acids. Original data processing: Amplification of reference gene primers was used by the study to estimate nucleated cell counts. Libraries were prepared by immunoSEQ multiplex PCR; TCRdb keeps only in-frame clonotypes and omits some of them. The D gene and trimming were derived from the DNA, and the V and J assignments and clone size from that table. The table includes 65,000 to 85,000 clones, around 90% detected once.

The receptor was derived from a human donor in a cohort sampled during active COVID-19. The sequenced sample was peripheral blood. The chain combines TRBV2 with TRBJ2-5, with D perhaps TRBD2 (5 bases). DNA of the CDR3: TGTGCCACCCGCCCGGGGATAGAGACCCAGTACTTC. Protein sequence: CATRPGIETQYF.